This T cell receptor beta chain was recovered during a study of T cell repertoires in cytomegalovirus infection (dated by TCRdb to between 2018 and 2021). About the study as a whole: The peptide stimulations were aimed at well-studied HLA-B-restricted epitopes as well as recently identified HLA-C-restricted CMV epitopes, whose presentation resists viral immunomodulation. Donor HLA type was relevant to the analysis, as public TCR beta signatures indicated carriage of CMV infection together with the matching HLA type.

In regard to this clonotype: The clone's antigen remains unknown. Nothing much larger sits one base from this clone, and base qualities are not available.

The CDR3 numbers 16 residues from cysteine through phenylalanine. Of all the DNA, just the CDR3 is kept, 48 bases in frame from base 1. Via the germline V gene, CDR1 is MNHEY and CDR2 SVGEGT. V was cut back by 4 bases and J by 0 bases, leaving a gap of 13 bases between them. The treatment or condition label here, explained by the study, means: in vitro stimulation with specific CMV peptide epitopes to enrich CMV-specific T cells. The instrument given in TCRdb is Illumina HiSeq 1500. The public reads were quality trimmed at Q25 with fastp and then assembled into clones with MiXCR by TCRdb, keeping productive beta chains. Every distinct CDR3 protein forms one entry, paired with its most common genes and DNA. The sample table contains about 51,000 distinct CDR3 sequences; only one count was recorded for 20% to 25% of them. About a quarter of the sample is held by the ten biggest clonotypes. Beyond this particular receptor, the publication reports: Cumulative frequency of public TCR beta family members discriminated carriers of CMV infection plus the relevant HLA type in this cohort and an independent 352-donor cohort. In the ex vivo response, HLA-C-restricted CMV-specific TCR beta clonotypes were dominant, and in two of eight donors the single most frequent clonotype came from this HLA-C-restricted group.

The TCR was taken from a human donor in good health (CMV status not recorded). Some clones in this sample may be carry-over from other donors' samples. The source was CD8+ T cells from cultured PBMCs, collected from culture after CMV antigen stimulation. The rearranged chain carries TRBV6-2 or TRBV6-3 and TRBJ2-1, with the D gene too uncertain to name. The CDR3 region reads CASSSKQATSYNEQFF. Read as DNA, the sequence is TGTGCCAGCAGTTCCAAGCAGGCAACCTCCTACAATGAGCAGTTCTTC.